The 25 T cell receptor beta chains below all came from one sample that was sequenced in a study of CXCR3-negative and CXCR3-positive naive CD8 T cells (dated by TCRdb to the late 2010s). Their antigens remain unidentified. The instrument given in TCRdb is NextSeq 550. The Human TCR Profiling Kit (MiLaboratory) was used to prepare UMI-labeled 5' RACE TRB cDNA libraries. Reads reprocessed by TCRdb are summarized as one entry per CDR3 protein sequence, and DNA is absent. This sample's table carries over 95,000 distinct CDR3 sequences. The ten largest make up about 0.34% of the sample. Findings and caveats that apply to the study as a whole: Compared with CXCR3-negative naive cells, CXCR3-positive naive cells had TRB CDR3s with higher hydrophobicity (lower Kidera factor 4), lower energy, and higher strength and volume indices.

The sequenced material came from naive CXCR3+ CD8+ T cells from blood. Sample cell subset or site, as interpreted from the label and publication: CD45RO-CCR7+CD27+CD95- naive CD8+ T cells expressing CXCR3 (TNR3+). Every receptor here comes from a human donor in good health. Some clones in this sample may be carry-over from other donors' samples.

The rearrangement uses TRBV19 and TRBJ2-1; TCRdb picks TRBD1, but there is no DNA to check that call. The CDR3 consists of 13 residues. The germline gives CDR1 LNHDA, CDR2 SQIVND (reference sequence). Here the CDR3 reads CASSGLGYNEQFF. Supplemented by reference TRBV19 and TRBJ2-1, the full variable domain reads DGGITQSPKYLFRKEGQNVTLSCEQNLNHDAMYWYRQDPGQGLRLIYYSQIVNDFQKGDIAEGYSVSREKKESFPLTVTSAQKNPTAFYLCASSGLGYNEQFFGPGTRLTVL.

The CDR3 region is CASSLAGGAGTEAFF. The rearrangement uses TRBV5-1 and TRBJ1-1; TCRdb's D call of TRBD1 is untestable without DNA. CDR1 is SGHRS and CDR2 is YFSETQ in the germline V gene. The CDR3 consists of 15 residues.

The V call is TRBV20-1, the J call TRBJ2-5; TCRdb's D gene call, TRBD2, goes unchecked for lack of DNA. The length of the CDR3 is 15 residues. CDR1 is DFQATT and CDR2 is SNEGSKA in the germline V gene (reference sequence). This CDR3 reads CSARDAGWAEETQYF.

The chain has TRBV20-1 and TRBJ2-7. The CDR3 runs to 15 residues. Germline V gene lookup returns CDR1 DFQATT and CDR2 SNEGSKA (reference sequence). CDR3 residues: CSARDLLALSNEQYF.

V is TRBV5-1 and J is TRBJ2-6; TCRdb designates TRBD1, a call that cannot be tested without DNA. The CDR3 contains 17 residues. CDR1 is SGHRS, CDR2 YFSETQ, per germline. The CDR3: CASSLGWGDSGANVLTF.

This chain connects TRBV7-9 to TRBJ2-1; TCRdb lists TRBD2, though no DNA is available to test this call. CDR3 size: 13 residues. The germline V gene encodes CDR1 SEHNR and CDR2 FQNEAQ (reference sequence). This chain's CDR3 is CATQGGAYNEQFF.

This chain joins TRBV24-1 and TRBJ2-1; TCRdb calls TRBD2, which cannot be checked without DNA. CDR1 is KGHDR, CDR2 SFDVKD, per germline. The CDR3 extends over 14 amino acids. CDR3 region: CATSDPGWANEQFF.

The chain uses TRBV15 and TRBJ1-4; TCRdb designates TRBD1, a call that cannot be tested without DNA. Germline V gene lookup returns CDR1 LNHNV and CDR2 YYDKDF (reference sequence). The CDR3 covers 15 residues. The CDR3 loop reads CATSSETGTNEKLFF.

The CDR3 protein is CASSPRSGGIFGELFF. V gene TRBV7-9 combines with J gene TRBJ2-2; TCRdb indicates TRBD2, and absent DNA this call remains unverified. There are 16 residues in the CDR3. Germline V lookup: CDR1 SEHNR, CDR2 FQNEAQ (reference sequence).

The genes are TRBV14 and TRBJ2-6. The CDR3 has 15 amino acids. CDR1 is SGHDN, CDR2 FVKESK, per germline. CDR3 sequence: CASSQDSSGANVLTF.

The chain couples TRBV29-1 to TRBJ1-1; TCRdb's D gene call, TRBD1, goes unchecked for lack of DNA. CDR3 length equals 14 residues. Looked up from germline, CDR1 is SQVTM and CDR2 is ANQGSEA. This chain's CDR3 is CSVVAGEGGTEAFF. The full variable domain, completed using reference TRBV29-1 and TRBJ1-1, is SAVISQKPSRDICQRGTSLTIQCQVDSQVTMMFWYRQQPGQSLTLIATANQGSEATYESGFVIDKFPISRPNLTFSTLTVSNMSPEDSSIYLCSVVAGEGGTEAFFGQGTRLTVV.

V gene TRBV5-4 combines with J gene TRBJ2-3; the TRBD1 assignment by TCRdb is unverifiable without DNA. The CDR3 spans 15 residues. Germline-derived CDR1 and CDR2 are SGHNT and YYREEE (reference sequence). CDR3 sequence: CASSLRGDSSDTQYF.

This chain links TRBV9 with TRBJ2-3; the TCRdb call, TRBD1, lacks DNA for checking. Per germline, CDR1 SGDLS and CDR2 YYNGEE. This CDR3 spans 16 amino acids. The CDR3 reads CASSDQGRGSTDTQYF.

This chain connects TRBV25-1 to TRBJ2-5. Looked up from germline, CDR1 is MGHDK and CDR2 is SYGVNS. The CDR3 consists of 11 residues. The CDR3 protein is CASNLGETQYF.

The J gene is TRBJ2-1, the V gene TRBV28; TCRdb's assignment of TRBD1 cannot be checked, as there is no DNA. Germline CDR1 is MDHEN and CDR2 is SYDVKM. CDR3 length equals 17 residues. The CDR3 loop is CASSSDTTGKEGNEQFF.

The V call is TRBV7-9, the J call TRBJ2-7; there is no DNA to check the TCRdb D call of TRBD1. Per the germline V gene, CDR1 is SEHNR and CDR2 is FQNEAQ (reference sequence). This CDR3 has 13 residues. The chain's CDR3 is CASTHRQTYEQYF.

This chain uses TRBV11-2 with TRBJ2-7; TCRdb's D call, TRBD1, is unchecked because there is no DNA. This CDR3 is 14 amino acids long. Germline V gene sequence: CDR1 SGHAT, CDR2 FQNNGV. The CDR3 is CASSLAGAGYEQYF.

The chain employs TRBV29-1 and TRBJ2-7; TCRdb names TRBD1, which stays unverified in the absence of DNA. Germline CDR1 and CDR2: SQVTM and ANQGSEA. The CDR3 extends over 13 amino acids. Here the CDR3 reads CSVVGTGSNEQYF.

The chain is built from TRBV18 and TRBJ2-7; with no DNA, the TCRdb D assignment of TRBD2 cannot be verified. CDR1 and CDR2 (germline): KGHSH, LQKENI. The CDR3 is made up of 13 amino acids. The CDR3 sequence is CASSGLVAYEQYF.

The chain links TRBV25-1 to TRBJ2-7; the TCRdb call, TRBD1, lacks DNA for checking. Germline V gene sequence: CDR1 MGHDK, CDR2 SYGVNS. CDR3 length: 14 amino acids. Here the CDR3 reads CASSDHRGTHEQYF.

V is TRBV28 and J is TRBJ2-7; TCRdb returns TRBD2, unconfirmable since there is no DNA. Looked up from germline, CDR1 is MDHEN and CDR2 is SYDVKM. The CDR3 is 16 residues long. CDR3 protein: CASSLVGGLASYEQYF.

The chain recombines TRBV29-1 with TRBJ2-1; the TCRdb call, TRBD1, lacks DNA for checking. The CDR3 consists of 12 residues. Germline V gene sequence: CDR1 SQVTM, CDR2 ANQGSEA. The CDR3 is CSVEIGGGEQFF.

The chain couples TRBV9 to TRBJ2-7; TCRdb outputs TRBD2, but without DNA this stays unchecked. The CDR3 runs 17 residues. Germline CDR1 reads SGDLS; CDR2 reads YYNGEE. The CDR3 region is CASSVIGLASISYEQYF.

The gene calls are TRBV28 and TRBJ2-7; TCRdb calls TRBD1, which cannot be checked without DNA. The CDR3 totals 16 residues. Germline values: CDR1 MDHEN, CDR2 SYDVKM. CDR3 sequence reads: CASSLAGTGSSYEQYF.

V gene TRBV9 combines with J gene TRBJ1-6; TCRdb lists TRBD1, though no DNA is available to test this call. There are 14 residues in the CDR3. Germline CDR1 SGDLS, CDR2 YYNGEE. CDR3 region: CASSAGNQNSPLHF.